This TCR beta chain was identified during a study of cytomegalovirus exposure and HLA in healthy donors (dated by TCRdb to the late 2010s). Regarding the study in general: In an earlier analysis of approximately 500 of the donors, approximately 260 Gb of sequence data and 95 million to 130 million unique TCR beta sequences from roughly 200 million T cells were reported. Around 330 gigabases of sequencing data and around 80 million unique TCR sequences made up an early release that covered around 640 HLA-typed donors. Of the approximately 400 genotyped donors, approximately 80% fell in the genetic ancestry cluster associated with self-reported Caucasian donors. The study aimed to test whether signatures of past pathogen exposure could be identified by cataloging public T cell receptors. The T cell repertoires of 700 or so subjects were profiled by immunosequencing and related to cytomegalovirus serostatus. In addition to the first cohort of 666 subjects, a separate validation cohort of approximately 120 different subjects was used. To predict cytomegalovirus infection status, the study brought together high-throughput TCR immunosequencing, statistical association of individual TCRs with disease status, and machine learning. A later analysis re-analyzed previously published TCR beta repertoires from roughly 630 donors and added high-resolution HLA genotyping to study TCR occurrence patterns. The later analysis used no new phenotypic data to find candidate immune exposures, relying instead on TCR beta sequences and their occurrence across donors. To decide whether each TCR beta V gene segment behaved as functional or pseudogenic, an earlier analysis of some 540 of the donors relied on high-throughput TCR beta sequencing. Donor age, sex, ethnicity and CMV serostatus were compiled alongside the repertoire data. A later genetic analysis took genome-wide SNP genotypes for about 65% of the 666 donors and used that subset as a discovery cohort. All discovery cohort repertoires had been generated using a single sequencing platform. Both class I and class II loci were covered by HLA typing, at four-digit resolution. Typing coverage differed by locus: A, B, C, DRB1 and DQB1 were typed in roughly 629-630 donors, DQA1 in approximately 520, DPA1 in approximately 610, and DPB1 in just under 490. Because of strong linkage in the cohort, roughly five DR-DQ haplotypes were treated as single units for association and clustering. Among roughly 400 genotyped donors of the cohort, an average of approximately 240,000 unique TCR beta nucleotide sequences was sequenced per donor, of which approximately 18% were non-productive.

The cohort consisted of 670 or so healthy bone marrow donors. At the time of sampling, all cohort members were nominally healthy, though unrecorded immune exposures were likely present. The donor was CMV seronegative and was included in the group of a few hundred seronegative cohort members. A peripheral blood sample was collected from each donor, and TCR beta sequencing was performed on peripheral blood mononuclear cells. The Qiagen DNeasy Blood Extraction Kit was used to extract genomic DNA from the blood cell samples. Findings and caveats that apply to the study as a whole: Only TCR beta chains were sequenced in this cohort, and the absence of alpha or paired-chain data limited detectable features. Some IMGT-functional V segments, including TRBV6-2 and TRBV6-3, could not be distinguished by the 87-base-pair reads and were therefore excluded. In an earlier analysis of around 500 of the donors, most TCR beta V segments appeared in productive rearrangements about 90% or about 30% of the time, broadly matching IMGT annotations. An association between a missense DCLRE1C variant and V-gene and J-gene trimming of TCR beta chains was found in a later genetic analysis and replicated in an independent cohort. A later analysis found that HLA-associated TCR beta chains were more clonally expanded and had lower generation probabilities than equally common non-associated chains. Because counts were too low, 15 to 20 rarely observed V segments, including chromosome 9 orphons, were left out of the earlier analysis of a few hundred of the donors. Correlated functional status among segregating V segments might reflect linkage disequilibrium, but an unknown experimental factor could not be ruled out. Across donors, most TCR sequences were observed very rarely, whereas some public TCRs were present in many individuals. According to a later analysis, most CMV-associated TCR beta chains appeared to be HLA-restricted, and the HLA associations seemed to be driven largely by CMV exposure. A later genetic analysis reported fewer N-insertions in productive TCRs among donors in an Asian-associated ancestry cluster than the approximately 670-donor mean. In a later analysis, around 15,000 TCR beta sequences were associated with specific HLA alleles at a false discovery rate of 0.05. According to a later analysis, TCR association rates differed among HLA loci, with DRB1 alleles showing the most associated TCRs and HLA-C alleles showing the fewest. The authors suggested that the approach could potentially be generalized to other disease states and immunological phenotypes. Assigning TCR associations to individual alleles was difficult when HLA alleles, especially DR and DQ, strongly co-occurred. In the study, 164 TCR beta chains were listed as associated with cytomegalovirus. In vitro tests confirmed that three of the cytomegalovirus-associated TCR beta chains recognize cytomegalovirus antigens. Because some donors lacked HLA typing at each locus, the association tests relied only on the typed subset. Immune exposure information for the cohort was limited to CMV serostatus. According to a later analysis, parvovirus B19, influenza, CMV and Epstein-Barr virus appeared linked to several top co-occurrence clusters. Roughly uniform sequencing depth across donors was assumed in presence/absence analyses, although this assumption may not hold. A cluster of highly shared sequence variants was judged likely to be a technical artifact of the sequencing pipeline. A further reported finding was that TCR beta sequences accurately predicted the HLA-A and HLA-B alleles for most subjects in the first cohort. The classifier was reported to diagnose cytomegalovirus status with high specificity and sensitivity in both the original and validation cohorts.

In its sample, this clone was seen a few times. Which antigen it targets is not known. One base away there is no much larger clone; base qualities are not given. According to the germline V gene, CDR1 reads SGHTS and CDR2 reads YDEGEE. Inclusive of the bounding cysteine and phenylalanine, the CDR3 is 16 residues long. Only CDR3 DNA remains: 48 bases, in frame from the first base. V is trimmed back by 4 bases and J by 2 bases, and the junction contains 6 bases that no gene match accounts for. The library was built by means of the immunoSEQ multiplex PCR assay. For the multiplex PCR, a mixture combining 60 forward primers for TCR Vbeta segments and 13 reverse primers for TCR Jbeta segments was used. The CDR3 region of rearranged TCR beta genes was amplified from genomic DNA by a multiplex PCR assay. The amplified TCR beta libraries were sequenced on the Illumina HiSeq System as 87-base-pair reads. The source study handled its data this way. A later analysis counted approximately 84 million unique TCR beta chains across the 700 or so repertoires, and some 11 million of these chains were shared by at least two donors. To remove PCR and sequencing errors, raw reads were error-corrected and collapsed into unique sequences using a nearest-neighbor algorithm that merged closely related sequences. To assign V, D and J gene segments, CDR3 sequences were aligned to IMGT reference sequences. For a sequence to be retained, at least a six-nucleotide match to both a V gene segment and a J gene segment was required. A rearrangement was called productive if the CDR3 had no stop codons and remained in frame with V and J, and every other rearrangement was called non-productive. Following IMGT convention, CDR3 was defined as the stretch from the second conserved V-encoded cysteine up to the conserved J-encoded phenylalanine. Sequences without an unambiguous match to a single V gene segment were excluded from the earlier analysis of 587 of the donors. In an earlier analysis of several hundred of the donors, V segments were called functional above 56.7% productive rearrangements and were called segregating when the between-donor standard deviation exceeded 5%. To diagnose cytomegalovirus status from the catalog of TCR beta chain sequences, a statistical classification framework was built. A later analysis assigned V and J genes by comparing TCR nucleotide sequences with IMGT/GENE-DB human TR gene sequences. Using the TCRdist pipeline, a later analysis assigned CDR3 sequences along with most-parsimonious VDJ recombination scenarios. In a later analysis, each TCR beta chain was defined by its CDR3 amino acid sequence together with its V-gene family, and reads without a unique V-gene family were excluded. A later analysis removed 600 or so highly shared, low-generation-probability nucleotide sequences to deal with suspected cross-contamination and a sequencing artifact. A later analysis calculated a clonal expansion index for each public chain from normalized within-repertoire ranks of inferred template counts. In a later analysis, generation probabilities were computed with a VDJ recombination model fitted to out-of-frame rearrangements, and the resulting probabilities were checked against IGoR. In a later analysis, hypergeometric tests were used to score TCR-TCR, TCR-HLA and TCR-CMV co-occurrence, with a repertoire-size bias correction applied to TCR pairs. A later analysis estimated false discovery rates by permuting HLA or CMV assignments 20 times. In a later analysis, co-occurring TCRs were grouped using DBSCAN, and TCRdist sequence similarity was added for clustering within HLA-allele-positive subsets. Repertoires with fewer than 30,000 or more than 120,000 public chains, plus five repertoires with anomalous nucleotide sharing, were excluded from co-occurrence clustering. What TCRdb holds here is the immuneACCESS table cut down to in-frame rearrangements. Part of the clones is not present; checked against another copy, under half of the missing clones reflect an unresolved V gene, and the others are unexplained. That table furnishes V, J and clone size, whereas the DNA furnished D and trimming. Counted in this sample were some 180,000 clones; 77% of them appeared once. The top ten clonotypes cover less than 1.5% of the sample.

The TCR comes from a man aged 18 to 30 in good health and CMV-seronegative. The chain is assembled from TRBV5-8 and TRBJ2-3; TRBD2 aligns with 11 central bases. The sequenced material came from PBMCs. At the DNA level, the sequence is TGTGCCAGCAGCCCGGGGGGACTAGCGGTCACAGATACGCAGTATTTT. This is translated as CASSPGGLAVTDTQYF.